This TCR beta chain originates from a study of response to subunit inactivated influenza vaccine. Overall study results and limits: Authors suggested seasonal influenza vaccinations each recruit few new T cells.

One entry per CDR3 protein results from TCRdb running MiXCR on the RT-PCR reads. The sample comprises 650,000 to 700,000 distinct CDR3 sequences, 15% to 19% of which are singletons, and roughly 12% rests with the top ten. This clonotype was seen many times. What it recognizes is unknown. V gave up 2 bases and J gave up 2 bases, with 10 bases separating them. This CDR3 is 14 amino acids long. Germline assignment: CDR1 SGHRS and CDR2 YFSETQ. The sample was PBMCs from blood, taken about 11 days after vaccination. The chain is built from TRBV5-1 and TRBJ1-1; perhaps TRBD1 as D (6 bases). The origin of this receptor is a man in his fifties who received an inactivated influenza vaccine. The CDR3 DNA follows: TGCGCCAGCAGCTTACAGGGTCGAAACACTGAAGCTTTCTTT. Its translation is CASSLQGRNTEAFF.